The 16 T cell receptor beta chains in this list originate from one sample, sequenced in a study of T cell responses to AZD1222 COVID-19 vaccine. Repertoires were generated with immunoSEQ multiplex PCR, while TCRdb's copy carries only in-frame clones and drops some. The sample holds approximately 150,000 clones; approximately 91% are singletons and the top ten take roughly 5.4%. This specimen consisted of peripheral blood, obtained 28 days after the second dose of the MenACWY control vaccine. Every receptor here comes from an adult who received the MenACWY meningococcal vaccine as a control.

This chain joins TRBV6-2 or TRBV6-3 and TRBJ1-5; D unresolved. The CDR3 sequence is 14 residues long. Trimming took off 2 bases at V and 0 bases at J, with 5 bases between the two ends. Per the germline V gene, CDR1 is MNHEY and CDR2 is SVGEGT. The CDR3 DNA sequence: TGTGCCAGCAGTTACGCAAATAGCAATCAGCCCCAGCATTTT. Its protein product is CASSYANSNQPQHF.

V gene TRBV4-3 combines with J gene TRBJ1-5; unclear D gene. The CDR3 runs 18 residues. CDR1 is LGHNA and CDR2 is YSLEER in the germline V gene. The V end lost 0 bases, the J end lost 1 base, and 16 bases lay between the germline ends. The CDR3 DNA sequence: TGCGCCAGCAGCCAAGATTATGGGGAGGCTACGAGCAATCAGCCCCAGCATTTT. Residues: CASSQDYGEATSNQPQHF.

This clone has only one observation. V gene TRBV7-9 combines with J gene TRBJ2-1; 9 bases line up with TRBD1. The V gene end was trimmed by 5 bases and the J gene end by 5 bases; junction bases not matched to a gene: 7. CDR1 is SEHNR, CDR2 FQNEAQ, per germline (reference sequence). The CDR3 loop spans 15 amino acids. Here the CDR3 DNA reads TGTGCCAGCAGCGTACGACAGGGGGTTCACAATGAGCAGTTCTTC. Its translation: CASSVRQGVHNEQFF.

The rearrangement links TRBV28 to TRBJ1-1; D unresolved. Germline CDR1 MDHEN, CDR2 SYDVKM. V dropped 1 base and J dropped 1 base, with 1 base sitting between them. The CDR3 is 12 amino acids. The DNA of the CDR3 is TGTGCCAGCAGTTTATCGAACACTGAAGCTTTCTTT. Its protein is CASSLSNTEAFF.

The chain couples TRBV6-5 to TRBJ1-2; TRBD1 is a possible D gene (6 bases). The CDR3 covers 13 residues. Germline CDR1 MNHEY, CDR2 SVGAGI. Trimming stripped 2 bases from V and 8 bases from J, with 12 bases between. DNA for the CDR3: TGTGCCAGCAGTTACGGCAGGGGACGAGGCTACACCTTC. Protein: CASSYGRGRGYTF.

The V gene is TRBV19, the J gene TRBJ1-2, with D unresolved. Germline V gene sequence: CDR1 LNHDA, CDR2 SQIVND (reference sequence). This CDR3 is 14 amino acids long. V dropped 5 bases and J dropped 0 bases, with 10 bases sitting between them. The CDR3 region is CASSQDGTNYGYTF. DNA of the CDR3: TGTGCCAGTAGTCAAGACGGGACTAACTATGGCTACACCTTC.

The chain is built from TRBV6-5 and TRBJ1-6; possible D gene TRBD1, 6 bases. V was trimmed by 10 bases and J by 5 bases, leaving 12 bases between them. The V gene's germline CDR1 is MNHEY and CDR2 SVGAGI. The CDR3 runs 13 residues. The CDR3 is CATRGQNNSPLHF. CDR3 nucleotides: TGTGCCACCCGGGGACAAAATAATTCACCCCTCCACTTT.

The genes are TRBV12-3 or TRBV12-4 and TRBJ2-7; tentative D call: TRBD2 (5 bases). This CDR3 comprises 13 residues. The ends were cut back, 1 base at V and 7 bases at J, with 11 bases in the middle. CDR3: CASSLGPGGEQYF. The CDR3 coding sequence is TGTGCCAGCAGTTTAGGACCCGGCGGGGAGCAGTACTTC.

This clone was seen just once. This rearrangement joins TRBV28 to TRBJ2-1, with 9 bases lining up with TRBD1. The CDR3 consists of 16 residues. V was pared by 6 bases and J by 0 bases, with 6 bases of the junction left unmatched. CDR1 and CDR2 (germline): MDHEN, SYDVKM. CDR3 DNA: TGTGCCAGCAGGGAACAGGGGGCACTCTCCTACAATGAGCAGTTCTTC. It encodes CASREQGALSYNEQFF.

The chain carries TRBV29-1 and TRBJ1-2; possibly TRBD1 for D (6 bases). Trimming shortened V by 7 bases and J by 3 bases, and 18 bases separated the two germline ends. The CDR3 extends over 14 amino acids. Looked up from germline, CDR1 is SQVTM and CDR2 is ANQGSEA. CDR3 residues: CSAFLERTDYGYTF. The CDR3 DNA is TGCAGCGCATTCCTCGAGCGGACAGACTATGGCTACACCTTC.

V is TRBV11-3 and J is TRBJ1-1, with 7 nucleotides matching TRBD1. The ends lost 5 bases at V and 4 bases at J; junction bases unmatched: 4. The germline gives CDR1 SGHNT, CDR2 YENEEA. The CDR3 loop spans 13 amino acids. The CDR3: CASSDGTATEAFF. Here the CDR3 DNA reads TGTGCCAGCAGCGACGGGACAGCCACTGAAGCTTTCTTT.

The chain has TRBV27 and TRBJ2-1; TRBD2 matches at 10 bases. Germline assignment: CDR1 MNHEY and CDR2 SMNVEV (reference sequence). This CDR3 is 23 amino acids long. J was trimmed by 0 bases and V by 4 bases; bases with no gene match: 24. Here the CDR3 DNA reads TGTGCCAGCAGTTCTGCTCCCCAACTAGCGGGGTTTCTAAAATCCGCCTCCTACAATGAGCAGTTCTTC. The encoded protein is CASSSAPQLAGFLKSASYNEQFF.

The CDR3 is CATRRARNEQFF. In DNA, the CDR3 is TGTGCCACCAGGAGGGCGAGGAATGAGCAGTTCTTC. The chain carries TRBV15 and TRBJ2-1; D perhaps matches TRBD2 (5 bases). Trimming cost V 6 bases and J 7 bases, with 10 bases left between them. Per the germline V gene, CDR1 is LNHNV and CDR2 is YYDKDF (reference sequence). The CDR3 length is 12 residues. The variable domain in full, completed from reference TRBV15 and TRBJ2-1, reads DAMVIQNPRYQVTQFGKPVTLSCSQTLNHNVMYWYQQKSSQAPKLLFHYYDKDFNNEADTPDNFQSRRPNTSFCFLDIRSPGLGDTAMYLCATRRARNEQFFGPGTRLTVL.

The J gene is TRBJ1-1, the V gene TRBV5-1, with D possibly matching TRBD1 (5 bases). The CDR3 spans 15 residues. V was trimmed by 1 base and J by 1 base, leaving 11 bases between them. Germline V gene data show CDR1 as SGHRS and CDR2 as YFSETQ. This chain's CDR3 is CASSLSATANTEAFF. DNA of the CDR3: TGCGCCAGCAGCTTGAGCGCGACAGCGAACACTGAAGCTTTCTTT.

The chain recombines TRBV7-9 with TRBJ2-2; D could derive from TRBD1 or TRBD2 (6 bases each). The V end was cut by 2 bases, the J end by 2 bases, with 12 bases between. This CDR3 comprises 16 residues. CDR1 is SEHNR and CDR2 is FQNEAQ in the germline V gene (reference sequence). CDR3 region: CASSLTGALNTGELFF. The CDR3 nucleotides read TGTGCCAGCAGCTTAACGGGGGCCCTTAACACCGGGGAGCTGTTTTTT.

The chain carries TRBV13 and TRBJ1-2, with TRBD1 matching 7 bases. The CDR3 extends over 14 amino acids. Unmatched junction bases numbered 7, after V lost 5 bases and J lost 4 bases. Germline V gene sequence: CDR1 PRHDT, CDR2 FYEKMQ (reference sequence). The CDR3 DNA reads as TGTGCCAGCAGCGGACAGGACGGCTTCTATGGCTACACCTTC. Protein product: CASSGQDGFYGYTF.